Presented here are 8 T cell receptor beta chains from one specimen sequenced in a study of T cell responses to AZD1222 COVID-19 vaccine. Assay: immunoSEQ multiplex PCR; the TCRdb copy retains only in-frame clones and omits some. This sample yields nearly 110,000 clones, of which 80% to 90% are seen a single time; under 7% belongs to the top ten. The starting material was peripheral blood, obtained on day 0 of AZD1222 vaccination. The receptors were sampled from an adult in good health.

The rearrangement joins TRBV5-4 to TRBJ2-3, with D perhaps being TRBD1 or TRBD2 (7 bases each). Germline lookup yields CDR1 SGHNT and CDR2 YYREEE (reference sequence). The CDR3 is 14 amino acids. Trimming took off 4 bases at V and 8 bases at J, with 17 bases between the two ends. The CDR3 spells CASSPGGDRGTQYF. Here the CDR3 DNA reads TGTGCCAGCAGCCCAGGGGGGGACCGAGGTACGCAGTATTTT.

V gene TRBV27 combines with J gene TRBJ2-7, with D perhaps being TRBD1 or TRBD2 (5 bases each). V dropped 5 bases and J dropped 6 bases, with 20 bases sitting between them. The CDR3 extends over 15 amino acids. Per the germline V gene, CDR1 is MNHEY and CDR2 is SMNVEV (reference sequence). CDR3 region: CASSLLSGTASEQYF. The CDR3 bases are TGTGCCAGCAGTCTCTTATCGGGGACCGCCAGCGAGCAGTACTTC.

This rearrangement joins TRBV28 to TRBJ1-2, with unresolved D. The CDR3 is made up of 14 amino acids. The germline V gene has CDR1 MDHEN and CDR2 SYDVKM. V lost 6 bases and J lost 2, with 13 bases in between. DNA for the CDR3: TGTGCCAGCAGATCGGGAGGGTCGAACTATGGCTACACCTTC. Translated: CASRSGGSNYGYTF.

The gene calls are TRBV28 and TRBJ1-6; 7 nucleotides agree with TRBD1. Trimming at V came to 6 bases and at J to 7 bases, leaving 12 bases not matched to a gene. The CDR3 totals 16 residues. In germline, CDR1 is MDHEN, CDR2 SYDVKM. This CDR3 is CASSPGQERPNSPLHF. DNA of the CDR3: TGTGCCAGCAGCCCTGGACAGGAACGGCCAAATTCACCCCTCCACTTT.

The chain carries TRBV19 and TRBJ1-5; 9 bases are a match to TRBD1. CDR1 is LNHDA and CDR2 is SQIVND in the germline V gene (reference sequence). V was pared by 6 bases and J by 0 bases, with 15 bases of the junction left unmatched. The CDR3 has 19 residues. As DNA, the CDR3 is TGTGCCAGTAGGGACATGGGACAGGGTACCTATTATAGCAATCAGCCCCAGCATTTT. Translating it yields CASRDMGQGTYYSNQPQHF.

CDR3 sequence reads: CASSLTVALYNEQFF. In DNA form, the CDR3 reads TGTGCCAGCAGTTTAACGGTGGCCCTCTACAATGAGCAGTTCTTC. This sequence joins TRBV28 and TRBJ2-1, with D uncertain. V was cut by 2 bases and J by 3 bases, with 11 bases left in between. Germline CDR1 and CDR2: MDHEN and SYDVKM. This CDR3 region has 15 residues.

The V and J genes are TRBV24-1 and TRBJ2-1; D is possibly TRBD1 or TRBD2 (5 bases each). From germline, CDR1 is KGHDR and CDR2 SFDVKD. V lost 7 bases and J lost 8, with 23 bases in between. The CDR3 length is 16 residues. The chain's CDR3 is CATSDPKGIGRDEQFF. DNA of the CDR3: TGTGCCACCAGCGACCCCAAGGGGATAGGGCGGGATGAGCAGTTCTTC.

The CDR3 sequence: CASNQRDVTDTQYF. The CDR3 DNA is TGTGCCAGCAACCAGCGGGACGTTACAGATACGCAGTATTTT. The gene calls are TRBV7-9 and TRBJ2-3; 7 bases match TRBD2. The germline V gene has CDR1 SEHNR and CDR2 FQNEAQ (reference sequence). CDR3 length: 14 amino acids. J lost 3 bases, V lost 7 bases, and 7 bases had no gene match.